What follows describes a single TCR beta chain. Its antigen is still unknown. No qualities accompany the bases; no much larger clone lies one base away. The same CDR3 also results from other DNA sequences found in this sample. This entry comes from a study of blood T cell repertoires in COVID-19 (TCRdb year 2020). Turning to the overall study: Collaborator samples came from the United States, Italy and Spain and covered acute and convalescent phases of COVID-19. The material from the prospective study consisted of cDNA or gDNA derived from T cells, B-cell-depleted T cells, or PBMCs. Deeply sampled blood TCRbeta repertoires from subjects exposed to, actively infected with, or recovered from COVID-19 were included in the dataset. The repertoires were released in a freely available public database meant as a resource for research on the immune response to SARS-CoV-2. Samples came from the ongoing ImmuneRACE study (first 160 participants) plus 1,254 subjects from 6 global collaborators. A de-identified subject ID, COVID-19 status, age in years and sex were almost always included in the sample metadata. Where available, HLA class I and class II types were obtained from metadata supplied by the sample provider rather than from assay-based typing.

Study-wide conclusions, independent of this receptor: How much clinical and demographic metadata was included differed by source and by participant, and the metadata was provided uncurated.

The immunoSEQ Assay, a bias-controlled multiplex PCR, was used to amplify TCRbeta CDR3 regions from genomic DNA. The study's own analysis went as follows. Within the assay, amplification of reference gene primers was used to estimate how many nucleated cells each sample contained. To quantify the absolute abundance of each unique TCRbeta CDR3 rearrangement, sequence reads were collapsed and filtered. Productive Simpson clonality was computed per sample as the square root of Simpson's diversity index over productive rearrangements. TCRdb carries this immuneACCESS record with in-frame sequences only. Its versions omit some clonotypes, under half of them owing to an unresolved V gene in the studies checked, with the rest unexplained. V, J and clone size are taken as reported in that table, and D and trimming were inferred from the DNA itself. This sample gives roughly 110,000 clones in total; 65% to 85% of them show up just once. In total, the top ten clones hold 1.5% to 1.9% of the sample.

Including the terminal cysteine and phenylalanine, the CDR3 comprises 14 residues. This entry keeps only the CDR3 DNA: 42 bases, framed from base 1. The V end loses 3 bases and the J end loses 2 bases, and a stretch of 8 bases separates them. Taken from the germline V gene (reference sequence), the CDR1 and CDR2 loops are MNHNY and SVGAGI. The collaborating institutions used their own protocols to collect whole blood in K2EDTA tubes. Collaborator samples were shipped for TCRbeta analysis as frozen whole blood, isolated PBMCs, or DNA extracted from either sample type. The material sequenced was peripheral blood. The rearrangement combines TRBV6-6 with TRBJ1-5, with the D segment identity uncertain. The sequence was collected from a man aged 50 to 59 with acute or convalescent COVID-19. The CDR3 loop reads CASSYMEGNQPQHF. The DNA sequence is TGTGCCAGCAGTTATATGGAGGGCAATCAGCCCCAGCATTTT.